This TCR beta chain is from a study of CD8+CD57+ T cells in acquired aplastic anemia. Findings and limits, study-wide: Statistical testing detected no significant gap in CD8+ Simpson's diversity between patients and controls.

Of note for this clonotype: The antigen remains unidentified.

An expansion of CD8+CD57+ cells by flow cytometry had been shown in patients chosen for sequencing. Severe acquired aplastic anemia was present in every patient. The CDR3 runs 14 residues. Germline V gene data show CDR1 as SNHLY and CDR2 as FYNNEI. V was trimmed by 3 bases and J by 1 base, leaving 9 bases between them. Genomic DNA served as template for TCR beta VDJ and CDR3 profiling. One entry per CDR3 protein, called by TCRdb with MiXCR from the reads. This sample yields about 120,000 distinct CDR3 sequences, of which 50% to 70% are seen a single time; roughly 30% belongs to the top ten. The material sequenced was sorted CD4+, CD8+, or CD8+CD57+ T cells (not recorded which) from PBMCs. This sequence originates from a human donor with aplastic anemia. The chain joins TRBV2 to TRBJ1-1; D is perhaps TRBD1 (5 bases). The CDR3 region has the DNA TGTGCCAGCAGTGAGGGACCGACGAACACTGAAGCTTTCTTT. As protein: CASSEGPTNTEAFF.